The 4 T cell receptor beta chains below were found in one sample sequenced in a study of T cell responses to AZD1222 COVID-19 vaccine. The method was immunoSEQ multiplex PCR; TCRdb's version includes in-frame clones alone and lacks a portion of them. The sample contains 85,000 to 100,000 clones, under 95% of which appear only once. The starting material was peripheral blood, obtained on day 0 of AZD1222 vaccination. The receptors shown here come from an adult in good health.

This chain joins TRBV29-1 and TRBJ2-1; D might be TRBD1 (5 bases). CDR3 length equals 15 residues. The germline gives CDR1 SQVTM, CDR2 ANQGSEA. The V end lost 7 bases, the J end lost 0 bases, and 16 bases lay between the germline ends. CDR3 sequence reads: CSAGISLSSYNEQFF. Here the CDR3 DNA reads TGCAGCGCAGGGATATCGCTAAGCTCCTACAATGAGCAGTTCTTC.

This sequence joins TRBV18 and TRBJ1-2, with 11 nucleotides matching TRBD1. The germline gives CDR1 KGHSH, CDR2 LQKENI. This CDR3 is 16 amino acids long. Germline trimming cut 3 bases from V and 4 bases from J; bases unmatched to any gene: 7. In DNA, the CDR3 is TGTGCCAGCTCACCCGCCGGGACAGGGGGAGGCTATGGCTACACCTTC. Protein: CASSPAGTGGGYGYTF.

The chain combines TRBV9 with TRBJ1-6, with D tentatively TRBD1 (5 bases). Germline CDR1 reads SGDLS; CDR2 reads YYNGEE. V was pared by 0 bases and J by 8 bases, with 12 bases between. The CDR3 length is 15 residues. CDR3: CASSVGGTGYSPLHF. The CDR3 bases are TGTGCCAGCAGCGTAGGCGGGACGGGATATTCACCCCTCCACTTT.

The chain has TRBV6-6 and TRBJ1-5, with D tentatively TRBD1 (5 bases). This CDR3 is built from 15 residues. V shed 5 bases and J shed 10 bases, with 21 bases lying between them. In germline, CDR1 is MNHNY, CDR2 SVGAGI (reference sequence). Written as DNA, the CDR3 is TGTGCCAGCAGTAACACAGGACCCTCCAGGGACCCCCAGCATTTT. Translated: CASSNTGPSRDPQHF.